A selection of T cell receptor beta chains follows, all from one sample in a study of shared clonotypes between healthy human individuals. Measured with immunoSEQ multiplex PCR; TCRdb has only the in-frame clones, and not every one. The sample has around 2,100,000 clones; about 95% are singletons. The sequenced sample was naive CD8+ T cells sorted from blood. Every receptor here comes from a young man in good health. The CDR3 runs from the conserved cysteine through the conserved F or W. A D gene is named only where the DNA matches it firmly. Rows give clone size only sometimes, using once, few, many, or a class for an expanded clone.

abundance	v_gene	j_gene	d_gene	CDR3aa	CDR3nt
-	TRBV27	TRBJ2-7	TRBD2	CASSLAGGTYEQYF	TGTGCCAGCAGTTTAGCGGGAGGTACCTACGAGCAGTACTTC
once	TRBV7-9	TRBJ2-2	TRBD2	CASSSPGLAMGTGELFF	TGTGCCAGCAGCTCCCCGGGACTAGCGATGGGCACCGGGGAGCTGTTTTTT
-	TRBV15	TRBJ2-7	TRBD1	CATSRDPDRGVEQYF	TGTGCCACCAGCAGAGATCCCGACAGGGGGGTGGAGCAGTACTTC
-	TRBV5-1	TRBJ2-7	TRBD1	CASSWDSFSYEQYF	TGCGCCAGCAGCTGGGACAGTTTCTCCTACGAGCAGTACTTC
-	TRBV13	TRBJ1-2	TRBD1	CASSFQGGNYGYTF	TGTGCCAGCAGCTTCCAGGGGGGGAACTATGGCTACACCTTC
-	TRBV6-1	TRBJ2-1	TRBD1	CASRLGGDEQFF	TGTGCCAGCAGACTAGGGGGCGATGAGCAGTTCTTC
-	TRBV7-2	TRBJ1-1	-	CASSLGVEGPDTEAFF	TGTGCCAGCAGCTTAGGGGTCGAGGGGCCGGACACTGAAGCTTTCTTT
-	TRBV28	TRBJ1-5	TRBD1	CASRIGQGPQQPQHF	TGTGCCAGCCGCATTGGACAGGGACCCCAACAGCCCCAGCATTTT
-	TRBV7-9	TRBJ2-3	TRBD1	CASSSRDRVSNTQYF	TGTGCCAGCAGCTCCCGGGACAGGGTATCAAATACGCAGTATTTT
-	TRBV23-1	TRBJ1-3	-	CASSQGQRLSGNTIYF	TGCGCCAGCAGTCAAGGGCAGCGCCTCTCTGGAAACACCATATATTTT
-	TRBV29-1	TRBJ1-5	-	CSVEDTPGPYSNQPQHF	TGCAGCGTTGAAGATACGCCCGGCCCTTATAGCAATCAGCCCCAGCATTTT
-	TRBV7-8	TRBJ2-2	-	CASSSDPAGELFF	TGTGCCAGCAGCTCCGATCCGGCCGGGGAGCTGTTTTTT
-	TRBV4-3	TRBJ2-7	-	CASSQSAGPPYEQYF	TGCGCCAGCAGCCAATCGGCGGGTCCCCCCTACGAGCAGTACTTC
-	TRBV7-9	TRBJ2-7	-	CASSLGGVNEQYF	TGTGCCAGCAGCTTAGGGGGGGTGAACGAGCAGTACTTC
-	TRBV30	TRBJ1-1	-	CAWTIVDTEAFF	TGTGCCTGGACCATAGTCGACACTGAAGCTTTCTTT
-	TRBV9	TRBJ2-1	-	CASDGGGHVSEQFF	TGTGCCAGCGACGGCGGGGGCCACGTCAGTGAGCAGTTCTTC
-	TRBV6-4	TRBJ1-1	-	CASSDSPSTEAFF	TGTGCCAGCAGTGACTCCCCAAGCACTGAAGCTTTCTTT
-	TRBV5-8	TRBJ2-1	TRBD1	CASSLFTGTGDNEQFF	TGTGCCAGCAGCTTATTTACCGGGACAGGGGACAATGAGCAGTTCTTC
once	TRBV5-6	TRBJ2-7	-	CASSFTGFDEQYF	TGTGCCAGCAGCTTTACAGGGTTCGACGAGCAGTACTTC
-	TRBV6-6	TRBJ2-5	-	CASLQTGSRQETQYF	TGTGCCAGTTTACAGACAGGCTCTAGGCAAGAGACCCAGTACTTC
-	TRBV30	TRBJ2-7	TRBD1	CAWGAPGTEMYEQYF	TGTGCCTGGGGGGCCCCCGGGACAGAGATGTACGAGCAGTACTTC
-	TRBV5-1	TRBJ2-3	-	CASSLSNWGTTSTDTQYF	TGCGCCAGCAGCTTGTCTAATTGGGGTACGACTAGCACAGATACGCAGTATTTT
-	TRBV4-1	TRBJ1-3	-	CASSLGNTIYF	TGCGCCAGTTCGCTTGGAAACACCATATATTTT
-	TRBV9	TRBJ2-1	TRBD1	CASSVSGGYNEQFF	TGTGCCAGCAGCGTCTCAGGGGGCTACAATGAGCAGTTCTTC
-	TRBV2	TRBJ1-1	-	CASSAMNTEAFF	TGTGCCAGCAGTGCCATGAACACTGAAGCTTTCTTT
-	TRBV6-1	TRBJ2-7	TRBD2	CASSEEVLAGAAEQYF	TGTGCCAGCAGTGAAGAAGTGCTAGCGGGAGCCGCCGAGCAGTACTTC
-	TRBV4-1	TRBJ2-7	TRBD2	CASSQEGGLAGVYEQYF	TGCGCCAGCAGCCAAGAGGGAGGACTAGCGGGAGTTTACGAGCAGTACTTC
-	TRBV6-5	TRBJ1-1	-	CASSYLGQTTEAFF	TGTGCCAGCAGTTACCTAGGACAGACGACTGAAGCTTTCTTT
-	TRBV2	TRBJ1-6	-	CASSTDTYGGSPLHF	TGTGCCAGCTCGACCGACACCTATGGAGGTTCACCCCTCCACTTT
-	TRBV4-1	TRBJ2-3	-	CASSQDRAGRPTDTQYF	TGCGCCAGCAGCCAAGATCGGGCAGGCAGACCCACAGATACGCAGTATTTT
-	TRBV27	TRBJ2-7	TRBD1	CASTLTGGGYEQYF	TGTGCCAGCACCTTGACAGGGGGGGGATACGAGCAGTACTTC
-	TRBV7-2	TRBJ1-3	-	CASSLEGIAISGNTIYF	TGTGCCAGCAGCTTAGAAGGGATTGCCATCTCTGGAAACACCATATATTTT
-	TRBV9	TRBJ1-2	TRBD1	CASSDQGVGGYTF	TGTGCCAGCAGCGATCAGGGGGTAGGTGGCTACACCTTC
-	TRBV29-1	TRBJ1-2	-	CSVDDGEYGYTF	TGCAGCGTCGATGACGGTGAATATGGCTACACCTTC
-	TRBV20-1	TRBJ2-2	-	CSASVSGELFF	TGCAGTGCTAGTGTCTCCGGGGAGCTGTTTTTT
-	TRBV14	TRBJ2-7	-	CASSQLFPYEQYF	TGTGCCAGCAGCCAACTATTCCCCTACGAGCAGTACTTC
-	TRBV30	TRBJ2-7	-	CAWSSGFEQYF	TGTGCCTGGAGCTCGGGCTTCGAGCAGTACTTC
-	TRBV4-1	TRBJ2-7	-	CASSQVSGLSYEQYF	TGCGCCAGCAGCCAAGTCAGCGGGCTCTCCTACGAGCAGTACTTC
-	TRBV5-1	TRBJ2-7	-	CASSLDIGSTYEQYF	TGCGCCAGCAGCTTGGATATCGGCAGCACCTACGAGCAGTACTTC
-	TRBV4-1	TRBJ2-3	-	CASSQEAQGVTQYF	TGCGCCAGCAGCCAGGAAGCACAGGGAGTTACGCAGTATTTT
-	TRBV4-3	TRBJ1-1	-	CASSQDGQGRTEAFF	TGCGCCAGCAGCCAAGATGGGCAGGGCCGGACTGAAGCTTTCTTT
-	TRBV4-1	TRBJ2-7	TRBD2	CASSQLAGGPYEQYF	TGCGCCAGCAGCCAACTAGCGGGAGGGCCCTACGAGCAGTACTTC
-	TRBV5-1	TRBJ1-6	TRBD1	CASSYRGWDSPLHF	TGCGCCAGCAGCTACAGGGGATGGGATTCACCCCTCCACTTT
once	TRBV19	TRBJ1-1	-	CASSIFLYTEAFF	TGTGCCAGTAGTATTTTCCTATACACTGAAGCTTTCTTT
once	TRBV5-1	TRBJ1-2	TRBD1	CASSPGQGSGYTF	TGCGCCAGCAGCCCAGGACAGGGGTCCGGCTACACCTTC
-	TRBV5-4	TRBJ2-5	-	CASSLPGDQETQYF	TGTGCCAGCAGCTTGCCAGGGGACCAAGAGACCCAGTACTTC